This T cell receptor (beta chain) was obtained from a study of T cells in Graves' hyperthyroidism and ophthalmopathy. Study outcomes and limitations: Blood also carried most thyroid clonotypes expanded above 0.001. Ophthalmopathy was told apart from stable hyperthyroidism by a 13 V-J model. A median around 6.4 months before onset, the model predicted ophthalmopathy.

The CDR3 has 15 residues. After removal of 1 base from V and 7 bases from J, the junction contained 3 bases not matched to a gene. The V gene's germline CDR1 is SEHNR and CDR2 FQNEAQ (reference sequence). Amplification of TCR beta CDR3 regions was performed using RNA transcripts as template. HTBI primers drove first-round RT-PCR of the TCR CDR3. TCRdb passed the multiplex PCR reads through MiXCR, listing each CDR3 protein once. This table has about 530,000 distinct CDR3 sequences, 17% appearing once. Of note for this clonotype: Antigen specificity is unknown.

The source is a young woman with Graves' ophthalmopathy. The material sequenced was blood. The chain is built from TRBV7-9 and TRBJ1-6, with TRBD1 matching over 8 bases. The CDR3 region has the DNA TGTGCCAGCAGCTTAGGGAGGACAGGGAATTCACCCCTCCACTTT. It specifies CASSLGRTGNSPLHF.